The present T cell receptor beta chain was sequenced within a study of T cell responses to AZD1222 COVID-19 vaccine (dated by TCRdb to 2020 to 2023). Context from the whole study: AZD1222 recipients given second doses at about 4 weeks or at about 12 weeks were pooled, since spike-specific TCR depth and breadth were not found to differ between the two schedules. TCR sequencing was performed for about 240 trial participants, of whom approximately 200 were given two doses of AZD1222 and around 26 were given two doses of MenACWY control vaccine. Trial participants were enrolled by age into 18-55, 56-69 and 70-plus year subgroups, with approximately 150, 30 and 60 TCR-sequenced participants respectively. Study-wide conclusions, independent of this receptor: The 56-69-year group was small, and its depth increase did not reach significance, likely because of low power. Spike-specific TCR breadth and depth rose significantly after two AZD1222 doses compared with day 0 and with MenACWY recipients. CD4 TCRs associated with the vaccine covered the entire spike protein, and the dominant responses were in regions 160-218 and 743-854. Because no samples from the day 14 peak response were available, repertoires could be characterized only after the peak T cell response. Only five to seven AZD1222 recipients were SARS-CoV-2 seropositive at baseline, limiting conclusions about previously exposed vaccinees. Most participants were white British and females outnumbered males, and the authors suggested that clonal diversity may have been underestimated. Epitopes outside the regions mutated in the B.1.351 and B.1.1.7 variants were reportedly recognized by nearly half of the unique spike-specific TCRs.

V sheds 3 bases and J sheds 5 bases, leaving 13 bases between their ends. Per the germline V gene, SGHAT is the CDR1 and FQNNGV is the CDR2. Measured from the cysteine to the phenylalanine, the CDR3 is 14 residues long. The retained sequence is limited to the CDR3, 42 bases, with the frame set at the first base. With respect to this clone: Its specific antigen is unknown. No much larger clone exists at a distance of one base, and base qualities are not known.

The CDR3 regions of human TCRbeta chains were analyzed by immunosequencing. The source study handled its data this way. Repertoire TCRs were checked for matches against a reference library of SARS-CoV-2-specific TCRs that had been generated using the MIRA antigen-specificity platform. Breadth meant the fraction of unique TCRs that were SARS-CoV-2-associated, whereas depth meant the fraction of total T cells that were SARS-CoV-2-associated. Each spike-specific TCR was assigned to its reactive spike region and to a CD4 or CD8 class using the MIRA data. Log10-transformed breadth and depth values were compared by one-way ANOVA with Sidak's multiple comparisons tests. TCRdb re-hosts the immuneACCESS table, in-frame sequences only. Its copies lack some clones; in the studies checked, an unresolved V gene accounts for under half of them, and the cause for the rest is not known. V and J calls plus clone size are reproduced from that table; the DNA served to infer D and trimming. Recorded for this sample are approximately 130,000 clones; roughly 90% of them occurred a single time. Around 1.6% of the sample is held by the ten biggest clonotypes.

The intended sense of this specimen's time point label: baseline before first vaccination. The vaccinee samples were drawn from two UK trials, COV001 and COV002, one of which was a single-blind randomized controlled phase 2/3 trial testing AZD1222 (ChAdOx1 nCoV-19) in healthy adults. Trial participant PBMC samples were collected at day 0 and day 28 after the second dose for TCRbeta chain sequencing. This TCR came from an adult in good health. The sample here was peripheral blood, taken on day 0 of AZD1222 vaccination. The V gene is TRBV11-2 and the J gene is TRBJ1-1; matching of 5 bases hints at TRBD1 as the D gene. The sequence in DNA is TGTGCCAGCAGCTTCGACAGCGGGGGAACTGAAGCTTTCTTT. Translated, this is CASSFDSGGTEAFF.